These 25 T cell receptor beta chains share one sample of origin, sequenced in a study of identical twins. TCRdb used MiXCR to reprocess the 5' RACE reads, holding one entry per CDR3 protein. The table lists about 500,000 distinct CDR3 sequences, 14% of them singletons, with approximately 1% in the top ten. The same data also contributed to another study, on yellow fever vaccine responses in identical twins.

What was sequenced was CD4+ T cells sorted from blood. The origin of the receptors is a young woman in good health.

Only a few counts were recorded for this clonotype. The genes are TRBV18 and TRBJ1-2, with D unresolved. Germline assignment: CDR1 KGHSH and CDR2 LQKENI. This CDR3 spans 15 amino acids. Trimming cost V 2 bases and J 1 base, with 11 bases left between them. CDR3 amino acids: CASSPTPDGNYGYTF. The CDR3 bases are TGTGCCAGCTCACCAACTCCGGACGGTAACTATGGCTACACCTTC.

CDR3 sequence: CASNGQGGFGEAFF. The CDR3 DNA reads as TGCGCCAGCAATGGACAGGGGGGATTTGGTGAAGCTTTCTTT. The V call is TRBV10-1, the J call TRBJ1-1; TRBD1 aligns across 10 bases. The CDR3 runs 14 residues. V gave up 7 bases and J gave up 7 bases; unmatched junction bases: 9. Per the germline V gene, CDR1 is WNHNN and CDR2 is SYGVQD (reference sequence).

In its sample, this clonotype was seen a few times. Here the CDR3 reads CASSRPGRTDKGETQYF. The CDR3 DNA sequence: TGTGCCAGCAGCCGACCGGGACGGACGGACAAAGGAGAGACCCAGTACTTC. The rearrangement joins TRBV7-6 to TRBJ2-5; D possibly uses TRBD1 or TRBD2 (5 bases each). V shed 5 bases and J shed 4 bases, with 23 bases lying between them. Germline loops: CDR1 SGHVS, CDR2 FNYEAQ. The length of the CDR3 is 17 residues. Full variable domain (outside the CDR3, taken from reference TRBV7-6 and TRBJ2-5): GAGVSQSPRYKVTKRGQDVALRCDPISGHVSLYWYRQALGQGPEFLTYFNYEAQQDKSGLPNDRFSAERPEGSISTLTIQRTEQRDSAMYRCASSRPGRTDKGETQYFGPGTRLLVL.

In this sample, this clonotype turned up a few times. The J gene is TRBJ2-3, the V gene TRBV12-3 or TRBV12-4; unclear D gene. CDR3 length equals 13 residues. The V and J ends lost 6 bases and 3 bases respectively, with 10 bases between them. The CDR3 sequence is CASRDGGTDTQYF. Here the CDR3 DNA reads TGTGCCAGCAGGGACGGCGGAACAGATACGCAGTATTTT.

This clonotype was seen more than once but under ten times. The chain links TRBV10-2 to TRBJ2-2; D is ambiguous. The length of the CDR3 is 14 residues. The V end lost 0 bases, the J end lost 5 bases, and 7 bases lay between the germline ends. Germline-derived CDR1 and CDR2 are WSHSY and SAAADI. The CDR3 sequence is CASSESAETGELFF. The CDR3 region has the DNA TGCGCCAGCAGTGAGTCGGCGGAAACCGGGGAGCTGTTTTTT.

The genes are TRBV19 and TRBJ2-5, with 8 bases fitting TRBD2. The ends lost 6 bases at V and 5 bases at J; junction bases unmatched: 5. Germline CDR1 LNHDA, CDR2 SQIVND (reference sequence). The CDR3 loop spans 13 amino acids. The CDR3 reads CASRVSGIETQYF. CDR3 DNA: TGTGCCAGTAGAGTTAGCGGGATCGAGACCCAGTACTTC.

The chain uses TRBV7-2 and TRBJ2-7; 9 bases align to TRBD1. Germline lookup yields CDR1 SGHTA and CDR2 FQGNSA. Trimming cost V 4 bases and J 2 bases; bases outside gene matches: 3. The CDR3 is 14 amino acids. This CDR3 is CASSYRGLPYEQYF. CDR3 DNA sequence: TGTGCCAGCAGCTACAGGGGGCTCCCCTACGAGCAGTACTTC.

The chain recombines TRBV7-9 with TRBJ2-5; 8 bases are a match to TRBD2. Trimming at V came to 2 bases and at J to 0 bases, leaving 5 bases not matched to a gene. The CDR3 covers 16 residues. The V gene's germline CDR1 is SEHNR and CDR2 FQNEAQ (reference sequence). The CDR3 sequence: CASSLSSGGNQETQYF. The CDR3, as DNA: TGTGCCAGCAGCTTATCCAGCGGGGGCAACCAAGAGACCCAGTACTTC. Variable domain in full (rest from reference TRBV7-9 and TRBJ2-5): DTGVSQNPRHKITKRGQNVTFRCDPISEHNRLYWYRQTLGQGPEFLTYFQNEAQLEKSRLLSDRFSAERPKGSFSTLEIQRTEQGDSAMYLCASSLSSGGNQETQYFGPGTRLLVL.

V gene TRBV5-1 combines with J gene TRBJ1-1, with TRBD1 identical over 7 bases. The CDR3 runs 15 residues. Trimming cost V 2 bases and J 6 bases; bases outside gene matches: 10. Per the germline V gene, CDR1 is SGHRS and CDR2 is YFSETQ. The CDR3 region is CASSFSGTVGAEAFF. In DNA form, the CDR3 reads TGCGCCAGCAGCTTTTCCGGGACAGTAGGGGCTGAAGCTTTCTTT.

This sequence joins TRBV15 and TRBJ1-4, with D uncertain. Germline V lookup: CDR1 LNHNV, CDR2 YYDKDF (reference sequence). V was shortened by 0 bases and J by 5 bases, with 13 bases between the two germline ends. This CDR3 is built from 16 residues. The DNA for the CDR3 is TGTGCCACCAGCAGAGATCCCCAGACCATAAATGAAAAACTGTTTTTT. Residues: CATSRDPQTINEKLFF.

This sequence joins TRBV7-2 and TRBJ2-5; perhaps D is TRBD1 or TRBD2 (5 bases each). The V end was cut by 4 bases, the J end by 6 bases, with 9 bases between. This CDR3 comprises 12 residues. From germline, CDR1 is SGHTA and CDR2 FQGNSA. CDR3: CASSSEGKTQYF. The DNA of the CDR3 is TGTGCCAGCAGCTCCGAGGGGAAGACCCAGTACTTC.

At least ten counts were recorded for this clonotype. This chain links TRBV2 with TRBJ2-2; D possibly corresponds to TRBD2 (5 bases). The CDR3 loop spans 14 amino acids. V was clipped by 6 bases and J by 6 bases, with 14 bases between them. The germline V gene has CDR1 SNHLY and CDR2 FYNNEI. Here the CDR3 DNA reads TGTGCCAGCAGCGGGGTTTCAGAATCCGGGGAGCTGTTTTTT. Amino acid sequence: CASSGVSESGELFF. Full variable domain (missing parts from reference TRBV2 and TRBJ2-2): EPEVTQTPSHQVTQMGQEVILRCVPISNHLYFYWYRQILGQKVEFLVSFYNNEISEKSEIFDDQFSVERPDGSNFTLKIRSTKLEDSAMYFCASSGVSESGELFFGEGSRLTVL.

This CDR3 is CASIEGGTRETQYF. The CDR3 DNA sequence: TGTGCCAGCATCGAGGGGGGGACTCGGGAGACCCAGTACTTC. The chain employs TRBV2 and TRBJ2-5; maybe TRBD2 (7 bases). The V gene's germline CDR1 is SNHLY and CDR2 FYNNEI. The CDR3 consists of 14 residues. V shed 7 bases and J shed 5 bases, with 17 bases lying between them.

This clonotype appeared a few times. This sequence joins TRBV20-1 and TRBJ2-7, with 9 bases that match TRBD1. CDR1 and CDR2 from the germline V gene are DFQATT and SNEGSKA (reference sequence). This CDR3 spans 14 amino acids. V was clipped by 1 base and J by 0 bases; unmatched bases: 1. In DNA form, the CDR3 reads TGCAGTGCTAGAGCGGGACAGGGCTCCTACGAGCAGTACTTC. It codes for CSARAGQGSYEQYF.

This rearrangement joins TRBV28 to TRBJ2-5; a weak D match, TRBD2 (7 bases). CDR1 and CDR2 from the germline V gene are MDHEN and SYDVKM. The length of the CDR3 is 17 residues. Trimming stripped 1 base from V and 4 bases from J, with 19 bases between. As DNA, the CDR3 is TGTGCCAGCAGTTTATCCGGGGGCGCGGGAGCTGGAGAGACCCAGTACTTC. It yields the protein CASSLSGGAGAGETQYF.

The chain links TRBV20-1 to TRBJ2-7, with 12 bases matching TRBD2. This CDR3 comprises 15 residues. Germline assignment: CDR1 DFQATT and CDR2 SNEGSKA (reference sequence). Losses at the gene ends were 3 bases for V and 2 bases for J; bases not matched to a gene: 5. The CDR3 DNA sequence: TGCAGTGCTAGGCCCACTAGCGGGAGGACCTACGAGCAGTACTTC. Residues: CSARPTSGRTYEQYF.

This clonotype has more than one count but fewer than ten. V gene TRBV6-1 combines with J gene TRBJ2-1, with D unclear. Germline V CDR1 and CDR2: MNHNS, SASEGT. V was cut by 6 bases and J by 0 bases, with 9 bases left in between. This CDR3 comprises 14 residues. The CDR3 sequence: CASRSESSYNEQFF. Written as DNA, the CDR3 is TGTGCCAGCAGATCAGAGAGCTCCTACAATGAGCAGTTCTTC.

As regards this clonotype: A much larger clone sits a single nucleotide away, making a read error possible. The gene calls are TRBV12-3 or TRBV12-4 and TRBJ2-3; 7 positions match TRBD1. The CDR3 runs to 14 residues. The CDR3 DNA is TGTGCCTGCAGTCGGGACAGCCGCACAGATACGCAGTATTTT. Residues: CACSRDSRTDTQYF.

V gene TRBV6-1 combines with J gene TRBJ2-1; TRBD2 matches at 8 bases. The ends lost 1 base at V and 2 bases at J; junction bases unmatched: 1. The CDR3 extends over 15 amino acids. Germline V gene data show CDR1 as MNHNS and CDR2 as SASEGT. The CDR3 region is CASSEVGLAYNEQFF. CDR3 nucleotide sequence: TGTGCCAGCAGTGAAGTGGGACTAGCCTACAATGAGCAGTTCTTC.

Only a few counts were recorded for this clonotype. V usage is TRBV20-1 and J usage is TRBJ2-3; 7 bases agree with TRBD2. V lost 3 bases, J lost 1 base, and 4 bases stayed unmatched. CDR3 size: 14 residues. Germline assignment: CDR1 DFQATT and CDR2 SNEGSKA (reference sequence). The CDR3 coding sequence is TGCAGTGCTAGCATGGCGGGGGGCACAGATACGCAGTATTTT. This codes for CSASMAGGTDTQYF.

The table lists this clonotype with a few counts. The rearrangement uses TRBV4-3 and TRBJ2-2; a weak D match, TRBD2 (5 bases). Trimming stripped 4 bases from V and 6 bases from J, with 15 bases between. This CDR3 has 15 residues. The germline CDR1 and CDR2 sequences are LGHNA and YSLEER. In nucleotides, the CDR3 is TGCGCCAGCAGCCTAGCCCGATCGGGATCCGGGGAGCTGTTTTTT. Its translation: CASSLARSGSGELFF.

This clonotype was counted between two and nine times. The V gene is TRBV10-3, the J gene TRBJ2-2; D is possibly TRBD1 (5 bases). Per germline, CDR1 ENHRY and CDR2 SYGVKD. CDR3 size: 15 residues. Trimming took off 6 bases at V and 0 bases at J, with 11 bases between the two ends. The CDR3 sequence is CAIRPTGANTGELFF. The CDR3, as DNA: TGTGCCATCAGACCCACAGGAGCGAACACCGGGGAGCTGTTTTTT.

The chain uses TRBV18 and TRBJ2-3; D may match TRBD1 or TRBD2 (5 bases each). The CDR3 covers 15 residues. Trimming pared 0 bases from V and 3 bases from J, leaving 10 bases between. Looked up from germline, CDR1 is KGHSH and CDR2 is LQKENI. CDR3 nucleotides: TGTGCCAGCTCACCACCGTATGGGGGTACAGATACGCAGTATTTT. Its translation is CASSPPYGGTDTQYF.

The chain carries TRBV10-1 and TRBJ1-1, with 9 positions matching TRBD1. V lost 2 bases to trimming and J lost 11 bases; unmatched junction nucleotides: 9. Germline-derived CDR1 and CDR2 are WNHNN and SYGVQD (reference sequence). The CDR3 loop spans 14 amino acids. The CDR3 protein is CASSEQTGTGRAFF. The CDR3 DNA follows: TGCGCCAGCAGTGAGCAAACCGGGACAGGGAGGGCTTTCTTT.

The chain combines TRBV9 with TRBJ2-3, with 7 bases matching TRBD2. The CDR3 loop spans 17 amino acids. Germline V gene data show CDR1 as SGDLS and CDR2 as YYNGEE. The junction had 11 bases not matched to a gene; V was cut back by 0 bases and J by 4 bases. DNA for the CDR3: TGTGCCAGCAGCGTAGGGGTTGGCGGGAGCCTCGCAGATACGCAGTATTTT. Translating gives CASSVGVGGSLADTQYF.